The text below deals with one T cell receptor (beta chain). With 7 bases removed from V and 6 bases from J, the gap between germline ends came to 13 bases. CDR1 LNHDA and CDR2 SQIVND come from the germline V gene (reference sequence). The CDR3 runs 13 residues. The repertoire was sequenced with immunoSEQ multiplex PCR; TCRdb's copy has only in-frame clones and lacks some. The repertoire holds roughly 100,000 clones, with more than 70% as singletons. This record belongs to a study of blood T cell repertoires in COVID-19. Study at large: The analysed material was cDNA or gDNA that came from T cells, B-cell-depleted T cells, or PBMCs.

The chain uses TRBV19 and TRBJ1-5; perhaps TRBD1 as D (6 bases). The receptor was derived from a woman over 75 in a cohort sampled during active COVID-19. The sample was peripheral blood. The CDR3 here is CASTTTGSQPQHF. CDR3 bases: TGTGCCAGTACCACAACAGGGAGTCAGCCCCAGCATTTT.